This T cell receptor (beta chain) was identified during a study of blood T cells in healthy people across ages (dated by TCRdb to the mid-2010s). In terms of the full investigation: Template switching captured roughly one uniquely barcoded TCR beta cDNA molecule per two T cells in model experiments. The study measured age-related changes in TCR beta repertoire diversity using deep sequencing normalized with unique cDNA molecular identifiers. Donors were grouped into four age groups: young (average approximately 15 years), middle-aged (roughly 40), aged (62) and long-lived (approximately 78). To avoid experimental bias, donors of different ages were spread randomly across the sequencing lanes. The study analyzed two additional independent replicas of 1 million unique cDNA reads from the same blood draw for two donors, one aged 18 to 29 and one aged 80 or older.

The library was made by 5' RACE. Sequencing was performed on an Illumina HiSeq 2500. A second roughly 6 to 12 cycle PCR used a sample-barcoded 5' primer and a J-beta primer mix. A template-switch 5' adaptor carrying 12 random nucleotides introduced a unique molecular identifier onto each TCR beta cDNA molecule. At least 2.5 million CDR3-containing paired-end reads were obtained from each sample. First-strand cDNA synthesis was performed from all RNA using the Mint cDNA synthesis kit, with priming by a TRBC-specific oligonucleotide. After uracil-DNA glycosylase treatment, a first 18-cycle PCR used universal primers M1SS and BC2_uni_R on all cDNA. On the study's bioinformatics: Normalization of each sample was performed by random selection of 1 million high-quality reads, each carrying a distinct molecular identifier. Instead of being binned into consensus sequences, reads with shared molecular identifiers were discarded. CDR3 identification, clonotype clustering and error correction used MiTCR with a Q25 quality threshold and the strictest error-elimination algorithm. A nonparametric unseen species model using Euler transformation provided a lower-bound estimate of total TCR beta diversity. TCRdb applied fastp at Q25 and MiXCR to the public reads, then kept only in-frame beta chains. Rows with one shared CDR3 protein collapse into an entry with the most common genes and DNA. The V and J calls were not made by the authors but by TCRdb's processing. The sample table records 800,000 to 950,000 distinct CDR3 sequences; 30% to 45% of these occur just once. 10% to 15% of the sample is taken by the ten largest.

This clonotype was seen only a few times. It has no known antigen specificity. No quality values exist for individual bases; no much larger clone is one base distant. V has 2 bases trimmed and J has 7 bases trimmed; junction bases matching no gene number 14. CDR1 ENHRY and CDR2 SYGVKD are derived from the germline V gene. The CDR3 runs 18 residues from the cysteine to the phenylalanine. The kept DNA is CDR3 alone, 54 bases in frame from the first base. What the study reported, not specific to this receptor: Estimates of total diversity based on one million sequenced T cells were considered lower bounds and underestimates. The CMV infection status of donors was not known, potentially confounding age-related changes in expanded clonotypes. Bulk unsorted PBMC profiling prevented conclusive comparison of naive and antigen-experienced compartments. As age increased, observed TCR beta diversity per million T cells dropped in a roughly linear way, and a significant reduction was already evident by age 40. The long-lived group showed more naive CD4+ T cells, fewer expanded clones and increased TCR diversity than the aged group, suggesting age selection. The percentage of naive T cells measured by flow cytometry correlated strongly with observed TCR beta diversity.

Systemically healthy Caucasian individuals from Russia, some 36 in total and aged roughly 6 to 95 years, were included as donors. Each donor gave 9 to 10 milliliters of peripheral blood, collected into EDTA-treated Vacutainer tubes. Ficoll-Paque density-gradient centrifugation was used to isolate PBMCs, with at least 7 million obtained per sample. Total RNA, at least 6 micrograms per sample, was extracted from PBMCs with Trizol reagent. For every donor, flow cytometry on a PBMC aliquot measured the percentage of naive CD45RAhigh/CD27high T cells. The sample taken for sequencing was blood. Recombination joined TRBV10-3 with TRBJ2-7; 13 bases in the middle match TRBD2. The receptor was derived from a man aged 18 to 35 in good health. CDR3 region: CAISEASRLAGGYNEQYF. The nucleotides read TGTGCCATCAGTGAGGCAAGCAGACTAGCGGGGGGTTACAATGAGCAGTACTTC.